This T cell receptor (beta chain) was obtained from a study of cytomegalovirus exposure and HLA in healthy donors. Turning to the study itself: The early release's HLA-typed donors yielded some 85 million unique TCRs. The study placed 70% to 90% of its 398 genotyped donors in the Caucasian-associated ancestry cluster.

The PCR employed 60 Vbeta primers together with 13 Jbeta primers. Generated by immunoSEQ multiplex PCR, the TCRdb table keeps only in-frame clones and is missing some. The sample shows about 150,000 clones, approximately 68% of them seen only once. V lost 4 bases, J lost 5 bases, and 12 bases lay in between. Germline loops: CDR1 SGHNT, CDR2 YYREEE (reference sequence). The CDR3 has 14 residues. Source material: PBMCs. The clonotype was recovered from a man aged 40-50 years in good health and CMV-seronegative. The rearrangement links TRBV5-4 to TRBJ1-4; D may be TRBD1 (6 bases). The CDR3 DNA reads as TGTGCCAGCAGCCCAGGACAGCAAAATGAAAAACTGTTTTTT. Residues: CASSPGQQNEKLFF.